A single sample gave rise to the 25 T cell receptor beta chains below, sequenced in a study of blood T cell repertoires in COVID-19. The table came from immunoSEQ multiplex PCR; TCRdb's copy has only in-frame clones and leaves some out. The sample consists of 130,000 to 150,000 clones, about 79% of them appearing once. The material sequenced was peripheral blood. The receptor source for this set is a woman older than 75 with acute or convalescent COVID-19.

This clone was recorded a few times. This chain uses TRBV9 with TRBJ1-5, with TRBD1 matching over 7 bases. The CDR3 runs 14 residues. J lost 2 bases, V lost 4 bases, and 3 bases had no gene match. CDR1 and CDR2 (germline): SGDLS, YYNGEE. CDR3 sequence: CASSTGAGNQPQHF. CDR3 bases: TGTGCCAGCAGCACAGGGGCGGGCAATCAGCCCCAGCATTTT.

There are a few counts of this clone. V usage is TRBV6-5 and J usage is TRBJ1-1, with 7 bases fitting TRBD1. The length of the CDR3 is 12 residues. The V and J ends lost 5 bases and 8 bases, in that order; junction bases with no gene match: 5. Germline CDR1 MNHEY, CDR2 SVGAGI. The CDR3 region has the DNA TGTGCCAGCAGTCAAACAGGGGCCGAAGCTTTCTTT. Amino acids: CASSQTGAEAFF.

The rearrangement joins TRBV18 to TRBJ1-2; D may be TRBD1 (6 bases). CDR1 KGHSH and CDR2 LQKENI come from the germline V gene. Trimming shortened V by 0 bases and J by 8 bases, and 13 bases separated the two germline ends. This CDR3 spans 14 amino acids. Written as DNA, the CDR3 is TGTGCCAGCTCACCACCGGGCGGGGGGCAAGGCTACACCTTC. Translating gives CASSPPGGGQGYTF.

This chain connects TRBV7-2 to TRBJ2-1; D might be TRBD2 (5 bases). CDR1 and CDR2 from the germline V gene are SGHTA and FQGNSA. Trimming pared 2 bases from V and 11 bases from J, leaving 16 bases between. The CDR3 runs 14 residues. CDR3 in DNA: TGTGCCAGCAGCTTATATTCTGACTACCCAAAGCAGTTCTTC. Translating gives CASSLYSDYPKQFF.

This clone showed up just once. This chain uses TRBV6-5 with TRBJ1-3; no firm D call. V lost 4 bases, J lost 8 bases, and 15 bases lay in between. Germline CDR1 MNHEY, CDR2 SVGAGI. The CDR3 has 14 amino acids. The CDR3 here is CASSSAQQFDTIYF. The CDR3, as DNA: TGTGCCAGCAGTTCCGCACAACAGTTTGACACCATATATTTT.

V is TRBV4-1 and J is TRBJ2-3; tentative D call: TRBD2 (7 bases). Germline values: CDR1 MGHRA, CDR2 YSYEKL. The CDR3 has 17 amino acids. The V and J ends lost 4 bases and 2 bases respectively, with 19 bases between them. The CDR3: CASSPMALRGHTDTQYF. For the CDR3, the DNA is TGCGCCAGCAGCCCCATGGCCCTGCGGGGGCACACAGATACGCAGTATTTT.

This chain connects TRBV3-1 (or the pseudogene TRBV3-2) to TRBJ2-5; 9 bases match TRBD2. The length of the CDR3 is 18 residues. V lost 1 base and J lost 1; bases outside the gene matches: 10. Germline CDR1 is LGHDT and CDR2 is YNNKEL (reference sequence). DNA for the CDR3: TGTGCCAGCAGCCAAGGTGTTCTCGGCGGGGGGGTCCAAGAGACCCAGTACTTC. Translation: CASSQGVLGGGVQETQYF.

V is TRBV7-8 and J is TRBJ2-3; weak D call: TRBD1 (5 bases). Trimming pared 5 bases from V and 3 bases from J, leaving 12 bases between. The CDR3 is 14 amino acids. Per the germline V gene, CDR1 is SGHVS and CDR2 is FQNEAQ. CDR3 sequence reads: CASSLNRKTDTQYF. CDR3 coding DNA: TGTGCCAGCAGCCTCAACAGGAAGACAGATACGCAGTATTTT. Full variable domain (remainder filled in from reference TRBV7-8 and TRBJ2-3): GAGVSQSPRYKVAKRGQDVALRCDPISGHVSLFWYQQALGQGPEFLTYFQNEAQLDKSGLPSDRFFAERPEGSVSTLKIQRTQQEDSAVYLCASSLNRKTDTQYFGPGTRLTVL.

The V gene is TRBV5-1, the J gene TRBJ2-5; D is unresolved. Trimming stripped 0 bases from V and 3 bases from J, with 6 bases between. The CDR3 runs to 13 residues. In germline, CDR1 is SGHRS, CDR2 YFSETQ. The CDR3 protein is CASSLAQKETQYF. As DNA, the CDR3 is TGCGCCAGCAGCTTGGCACAGAAAGAGACCCAGTACTTC.

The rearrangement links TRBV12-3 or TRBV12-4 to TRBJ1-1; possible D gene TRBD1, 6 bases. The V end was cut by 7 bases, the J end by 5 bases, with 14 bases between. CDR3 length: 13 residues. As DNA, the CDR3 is TGTGCCAGCACCAGGGGAAGGAGGACTGAAGCTTTCTTT. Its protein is CASTRGRRTEAFF.

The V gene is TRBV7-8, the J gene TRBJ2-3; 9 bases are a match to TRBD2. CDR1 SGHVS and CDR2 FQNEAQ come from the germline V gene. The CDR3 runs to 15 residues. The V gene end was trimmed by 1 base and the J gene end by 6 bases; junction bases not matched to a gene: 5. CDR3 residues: CASSLVAGVGDTQYF. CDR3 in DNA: TGTGCCAGCAGCTTAGTAGCGGGGGTGGGGGATACGCAGTATTTT.

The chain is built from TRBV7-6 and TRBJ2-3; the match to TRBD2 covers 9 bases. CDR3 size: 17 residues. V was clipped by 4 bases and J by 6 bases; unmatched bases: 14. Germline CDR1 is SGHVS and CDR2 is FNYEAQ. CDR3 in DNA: TGTGCCAGCAGCTCAAGTCGGACTAGCGTCTACTCGGATACGCAGTATTTT. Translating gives CASSSSRTSVYSDTQYF.

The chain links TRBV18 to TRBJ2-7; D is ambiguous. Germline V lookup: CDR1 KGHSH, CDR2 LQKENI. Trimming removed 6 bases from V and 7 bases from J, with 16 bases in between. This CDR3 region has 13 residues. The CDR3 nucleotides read TGTGCCAGCTCGCCCTGGTTGAGTAATGAGCAGTACTTC. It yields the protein CASSPWLSNEQYF. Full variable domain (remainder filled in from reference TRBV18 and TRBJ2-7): NAGVMQNPRHLVRRRGQEARLRCSPMKGHSHVYWYRQLPEEGLKFMVYLQKENIIDESGMPKERFSAEFPKEGPSILRIQQVVRGDSAAYFCASSPWLSNEQYFGPGTRLTVT.

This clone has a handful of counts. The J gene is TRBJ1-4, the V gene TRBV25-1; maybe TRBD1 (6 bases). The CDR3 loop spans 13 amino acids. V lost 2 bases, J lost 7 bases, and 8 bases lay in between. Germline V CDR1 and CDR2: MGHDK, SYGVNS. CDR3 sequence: CASSELDSEKLFF. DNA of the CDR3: TGTGCCAGCAGTGAACTGGACAGTGAAAAACTGTTTTTT.

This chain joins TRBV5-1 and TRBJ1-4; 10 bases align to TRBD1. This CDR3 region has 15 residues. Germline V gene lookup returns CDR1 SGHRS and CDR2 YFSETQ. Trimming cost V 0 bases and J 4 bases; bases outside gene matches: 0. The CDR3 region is CASSLGTGGNEKLFF. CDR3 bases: TGCGCCAGCAGCTTGGGGACAGGGGGTAATGAAAAACTGTTTTTT.

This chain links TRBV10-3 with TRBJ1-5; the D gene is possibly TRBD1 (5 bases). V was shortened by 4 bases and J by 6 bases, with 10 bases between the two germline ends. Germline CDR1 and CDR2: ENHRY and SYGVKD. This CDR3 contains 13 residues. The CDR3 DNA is TGTGCCATCAGTGCGGAGCAGGGTCAGCCCCAGCATTTT. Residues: CAISAEQGQPQHF.

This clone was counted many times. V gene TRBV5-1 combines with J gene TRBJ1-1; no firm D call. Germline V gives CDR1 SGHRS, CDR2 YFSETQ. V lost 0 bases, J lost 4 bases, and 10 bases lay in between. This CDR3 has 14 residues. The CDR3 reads CASSLALQRTEAFF. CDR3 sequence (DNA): TGCGCCAGCAGCTTGGCTCTTCAGCGCACTGAAGCTTTCTTT.

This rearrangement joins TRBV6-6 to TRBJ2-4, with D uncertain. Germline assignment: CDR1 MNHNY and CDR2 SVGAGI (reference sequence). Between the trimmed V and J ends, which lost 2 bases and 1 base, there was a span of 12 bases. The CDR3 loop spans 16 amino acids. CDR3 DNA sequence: TGTGCCAGCAGTTACGGCCCGGTCGGGGCCAAAAACATTCAGTACTTC. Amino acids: CASSYGPVGAKNIQYF.

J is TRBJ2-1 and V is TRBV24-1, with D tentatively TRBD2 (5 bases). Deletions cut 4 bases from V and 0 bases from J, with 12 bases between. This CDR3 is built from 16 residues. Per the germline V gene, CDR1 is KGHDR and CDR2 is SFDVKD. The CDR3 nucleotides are TGTGCCACCAGTGACACCGTAGCGAGCTCCTACAATGAGCAGTTCTTC. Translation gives CATSDTVASSYNEQFF.

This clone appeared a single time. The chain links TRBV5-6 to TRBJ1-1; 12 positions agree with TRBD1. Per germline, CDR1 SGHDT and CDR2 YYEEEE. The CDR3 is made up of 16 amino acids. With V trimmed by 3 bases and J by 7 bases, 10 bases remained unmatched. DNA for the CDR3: TGTGCCAGCAGCTATTCCGGGACAGGGGGCGCGGGTGAAGCTTTCTTT. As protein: CASSYSGTGGAGEAFF.

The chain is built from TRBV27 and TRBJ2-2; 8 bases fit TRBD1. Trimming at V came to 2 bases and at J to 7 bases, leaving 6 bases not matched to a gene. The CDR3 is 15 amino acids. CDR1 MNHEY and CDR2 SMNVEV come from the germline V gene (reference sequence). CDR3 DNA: TGTGCCAGCAGTTTAGGGCAGGGGGCCAGCGGGGAGCTGTTTTTT. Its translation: CASSLGQGASGELFF.

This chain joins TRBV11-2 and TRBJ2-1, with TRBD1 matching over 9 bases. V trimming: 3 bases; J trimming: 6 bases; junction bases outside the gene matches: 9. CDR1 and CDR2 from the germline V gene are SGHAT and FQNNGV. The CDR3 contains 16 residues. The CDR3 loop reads CASSFTGGKLGNEQFF. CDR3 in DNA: TGTGCCAGCAGCTTTACAGGGGGCAAATTGGGCAATGAGCAGTTCTTC. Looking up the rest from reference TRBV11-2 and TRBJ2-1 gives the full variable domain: EAGVAQSPRYKIIEKRQSVAFWCNPISGHATLYWYQQILGQGPKLLIQFQNNGVVDDSQLPKDRFSAERLKGVDSTLKIQPAKLEDSAVYLCASSFTGGKLGNEQFFGPGTRLTVL.

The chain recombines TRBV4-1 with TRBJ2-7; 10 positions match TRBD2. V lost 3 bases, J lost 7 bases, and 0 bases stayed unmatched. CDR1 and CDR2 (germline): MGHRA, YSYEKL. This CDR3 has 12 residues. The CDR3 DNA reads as TGCGCCAGCAGCCAGGGACTAGCGGAGCAGTACTTC. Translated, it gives CASSQGLAEQYF.

The CDR3 bases are TGTGCCAGCAACAGGGTTTTCATCTACACCTTC. Its translation is CASNRVFIYTF. V usage is TRBV2 and J usage is TRBJ1-2; the D gene is possibly TRBD1 (6 bases). In germline, CDR1 is SNHLY, CDR2 FYNNEI. This CDR3 region has 11 residues. Between the trimmed V and J ends, which lost 7 bases and 10 bases, there was a span of 13 bases.

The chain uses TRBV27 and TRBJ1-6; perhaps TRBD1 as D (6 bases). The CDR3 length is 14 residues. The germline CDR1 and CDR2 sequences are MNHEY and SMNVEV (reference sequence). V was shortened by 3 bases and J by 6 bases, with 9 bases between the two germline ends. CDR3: CASSLDRGNSPLHF. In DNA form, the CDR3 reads TGTGCCAGCAGTTTGGACAGAGGTAATTCACCCCTCCACTTT.